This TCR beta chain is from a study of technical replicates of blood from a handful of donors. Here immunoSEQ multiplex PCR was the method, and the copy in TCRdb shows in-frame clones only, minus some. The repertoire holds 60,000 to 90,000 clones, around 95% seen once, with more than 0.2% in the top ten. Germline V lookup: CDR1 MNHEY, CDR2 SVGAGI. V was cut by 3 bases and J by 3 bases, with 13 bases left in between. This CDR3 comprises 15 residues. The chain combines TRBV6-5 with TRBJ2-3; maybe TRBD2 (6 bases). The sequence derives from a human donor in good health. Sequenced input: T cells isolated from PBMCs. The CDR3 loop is CASSYLAAGTDTQYF. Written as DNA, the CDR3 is TGTGCCAGCAGTTATTTAGCGGCAGGGACAGATACGCAGTATTTT.